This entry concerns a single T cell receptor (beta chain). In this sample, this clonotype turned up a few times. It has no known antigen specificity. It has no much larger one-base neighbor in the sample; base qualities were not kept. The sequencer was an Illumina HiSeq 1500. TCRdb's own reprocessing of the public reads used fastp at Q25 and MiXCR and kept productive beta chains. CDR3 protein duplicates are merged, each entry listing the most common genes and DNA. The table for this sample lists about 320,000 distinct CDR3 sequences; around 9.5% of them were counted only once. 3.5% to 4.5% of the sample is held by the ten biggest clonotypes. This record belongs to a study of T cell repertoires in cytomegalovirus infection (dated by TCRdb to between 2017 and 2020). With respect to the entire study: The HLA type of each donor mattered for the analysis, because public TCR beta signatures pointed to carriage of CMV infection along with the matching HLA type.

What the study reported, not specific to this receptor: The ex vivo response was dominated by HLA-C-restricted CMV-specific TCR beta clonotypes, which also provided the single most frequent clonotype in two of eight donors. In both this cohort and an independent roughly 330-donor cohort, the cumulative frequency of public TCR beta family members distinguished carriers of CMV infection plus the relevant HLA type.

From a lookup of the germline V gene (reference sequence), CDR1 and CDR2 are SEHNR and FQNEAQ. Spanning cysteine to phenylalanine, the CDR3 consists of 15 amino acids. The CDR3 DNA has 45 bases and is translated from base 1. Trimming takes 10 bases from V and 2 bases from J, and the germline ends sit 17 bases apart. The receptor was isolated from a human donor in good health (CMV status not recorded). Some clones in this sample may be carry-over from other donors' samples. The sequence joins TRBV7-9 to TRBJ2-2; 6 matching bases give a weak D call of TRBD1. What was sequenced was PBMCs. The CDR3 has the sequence CATQAGQLNTGELFF. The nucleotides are TGTGCCACCCAGGCTGGACAGCTAAACACCGGGGAGCTGTTTTTT.